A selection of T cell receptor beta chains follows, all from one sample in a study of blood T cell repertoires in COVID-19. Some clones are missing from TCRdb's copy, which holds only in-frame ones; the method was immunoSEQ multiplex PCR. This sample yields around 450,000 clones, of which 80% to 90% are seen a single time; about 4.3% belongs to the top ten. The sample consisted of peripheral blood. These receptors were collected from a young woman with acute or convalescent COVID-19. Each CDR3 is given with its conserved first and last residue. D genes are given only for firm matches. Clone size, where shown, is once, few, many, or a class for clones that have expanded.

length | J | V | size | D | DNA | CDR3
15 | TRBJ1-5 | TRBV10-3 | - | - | TGTGCCATCGGGGCCGGCGGCGATGGCAATCAGCCCCAGCATTTT | CAIGAGGDGNQPQHF
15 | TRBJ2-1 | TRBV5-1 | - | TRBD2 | TGCGCCAGCAGCTTGACTAGCGTCTCCTACAATGAGCAGTTCTTC | CASSLTSVSYNEQFF
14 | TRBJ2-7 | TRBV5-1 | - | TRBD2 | TGCGCCAGCAGCTTGGACACGGGAGGCTACGAGCAGTACTTC | CASSLDTGGYEQYF
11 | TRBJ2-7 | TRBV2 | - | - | TGTGCCAGCATGGAGTCCTACGAGCAGTACTTC | CASMESYEQYF
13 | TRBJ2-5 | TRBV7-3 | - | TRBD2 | TGTGCCAGCAGCTCGACTTGGGGGGGGACCCAGTACTTC | CASSSTWGGTQYF
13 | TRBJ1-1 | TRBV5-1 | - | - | TGCGCCAGCAGTACGGGCGGGGACACTGAAGCTTTCTTT | CASSTGGDTEAFF
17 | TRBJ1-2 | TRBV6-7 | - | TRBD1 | TGTGCCTGCGCTGGACAGGGGGCGAACTCTGCTAACTATGGCTACACCTTC | CACAGQGANSANYGYTF
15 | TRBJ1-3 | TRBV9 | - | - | TGTGCCAACAGCGTAAGCGGGAACTCTGGAAACACCATATATTTT | CANSVSGNSGNTIYF
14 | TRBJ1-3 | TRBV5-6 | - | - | TGTGCCAGCAGCTTGCCAGGGACTGGAAACACCATATATTTT | CASSLPGTGNTIYF
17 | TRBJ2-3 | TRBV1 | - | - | TGCACCAGCAGCCGACTAGCGGGGGGGCCGGTTCGAGATACGCAGTATTTT | CTSSRLAGGPVRDTQYF
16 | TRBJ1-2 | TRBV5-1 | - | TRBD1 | TGCGCCAGCAGCGAGGGTAGGACAGGGTATAACTATGGCTACACCTTC | CASSEGRTGYNYGYTF
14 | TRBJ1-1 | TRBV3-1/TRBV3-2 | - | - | TGTGCCAGCAGCCAAAGGGGATCGAACACTGAAGCTTTCTTT | CASSQRGSNTEAFF
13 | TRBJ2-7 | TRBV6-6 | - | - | TGTGCCAGCGGCCCGGGTGTCTCCTACGAGCAGTACTTC | CASGPGVSYEQYF
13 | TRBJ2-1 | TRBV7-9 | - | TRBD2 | TGTGCCAGCAGCTTTCCGGGGGAGGGTGAGCAGTTCTTC | CASSFPGEGEQFF
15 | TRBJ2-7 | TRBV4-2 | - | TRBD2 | TGTGCCAGCAGCCAAGGGGCGGGGGGGGCCTACGAGCAGTACTTC | CASSQGAGGAYEQYF
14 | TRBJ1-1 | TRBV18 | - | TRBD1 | TGTGCCAGCTCACCGGGGACAGGGGGCACTGAAGCTTTCTTT | CASSPGTGGTEAFF
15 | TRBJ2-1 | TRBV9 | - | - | TGTGCCAGCACCCCTGGCGGCCCGCTCACGAATGAGCAGTTCTTC | CASTPGGPLTNEQFF
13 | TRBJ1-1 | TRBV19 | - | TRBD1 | TGTGCCAGTAGTCTAACAGGGGGCACTGAAGCTTTCTTT | CASSLTGGTEAFF
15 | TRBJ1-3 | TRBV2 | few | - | TGTGCCAGCAGTGAAGACAGCCTCTCTGGAAACACCATATATTTT | CASSEDSLSGNTIYF
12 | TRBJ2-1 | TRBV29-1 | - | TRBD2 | TGCAGCGTTGGTACTAGCGAGGGTGAGCAGTTCTTC | CSVGTSEGEQFF
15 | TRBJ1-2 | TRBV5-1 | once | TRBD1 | TGCGCCAGCAGTGATTTGGACAGGAGTAACTATGGCTACACCTTC | CASSDLDRSNYGYTF
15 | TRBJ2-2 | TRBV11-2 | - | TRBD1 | TGTGCCAGCAGCCATATACAGGGGGCGCGGGGGGAGCTGTTTTTT | CASSHIQGARGELFF
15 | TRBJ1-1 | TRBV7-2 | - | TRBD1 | TGTGCCAGCAGCTTATTAGTGAAGGGGGCGACTGAAGCTTTCTTT | CASSLLVKGATEAFF
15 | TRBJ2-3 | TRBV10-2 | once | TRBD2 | TGCGCCAGCAGTGTAGCGGGGGACGTAGGAGATACGCAGTATTTT | CASSVAGDVGDTQYF
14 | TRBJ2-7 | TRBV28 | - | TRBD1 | TGTGCCAGCAGCCGACCGGGACAGGCCTACGAGCAGTACTTC | CASSRPGQAYEQYF
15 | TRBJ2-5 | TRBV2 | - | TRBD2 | TGTGCCAGCATCCTAGCGGGGGGTTTTCAAGAGACCCAGTACTTC | CASILAGGFQETQYF
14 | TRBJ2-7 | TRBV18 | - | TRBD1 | TGTGCCAGCTCACCGGGACAGAGCTCCTACGAGCAGTACTTC | CASSPGQSSYEQYF
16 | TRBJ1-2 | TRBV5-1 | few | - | TGCGCCAGCAGCTTGGTAGGACAGTCGATTAACTATGGCTACACCTTC | CASSLVGQSINYGYTF
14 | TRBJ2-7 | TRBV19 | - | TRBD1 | TGTGCCAGTAGTATGACAGGGGGGGACTACGAGCAGTACTTC | CASSMTGGDYEQYF
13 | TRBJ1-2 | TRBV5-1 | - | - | TGCGCCAGCATAATAATCGGGGTCTATGGCTACACCTTC | CASIIIGVYGYTF
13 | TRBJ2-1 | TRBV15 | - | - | TGTGCCACCAGCATAGCTACTTTAAATGAGCAGTTCTTC | CATSIATLNEQFF
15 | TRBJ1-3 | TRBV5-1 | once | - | TGCGCCAGCAGCCTTTCCGGGGGGGCTGGAAACACCATATATTTT | CASSLSGGAGNTIYF
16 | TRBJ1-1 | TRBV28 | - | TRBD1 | TGTGCCAGCAGTTTACAAAGGGACAGGGGGGACACTGAAGCTTTCTTT | CASSLQRDRGDTEAFF
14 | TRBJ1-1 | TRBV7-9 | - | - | TGTGCCAGCAGCCCCATTCAGGGTAACACTGAAGCTTTCTTT | CASSPIQGNTEAFF
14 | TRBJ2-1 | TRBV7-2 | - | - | TGTGCCAGCAGCTTACGGGAGAACTACAATGAGCAGTTCTTC | CASSLRENYNEQFF
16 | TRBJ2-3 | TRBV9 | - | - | TGTGCCAGCAGCGGAAATTCGAGAGGGGGAAGAGATACGCAGTATTTT | CASSGNSRGGRDTQYF
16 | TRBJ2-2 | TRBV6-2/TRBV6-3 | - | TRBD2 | TGTGCCAGCAGTGGCCACCGGACTAGCGGCACCGGGGAGCTGTTTTTT | CASSGHRTSGTGELFF
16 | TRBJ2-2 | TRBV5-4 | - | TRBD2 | TGTGCCAGCAGCGGCGGGCCGGGACTAGCTTTCGGGGAGCTGTTTTTT | CASSGGPGLAFGELFF
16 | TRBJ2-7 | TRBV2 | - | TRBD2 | TGTGCCAGCAGCGCAAGAGGACTAGCGGCATCCTACGAGCAGTACTTC | CASSARGLAASYEQYF
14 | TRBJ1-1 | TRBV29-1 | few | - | TGCAGCGTTGTTAACCAGGATCGGAACACTGAAGCTTTCTTT | CSVVNQDRNTEAFF
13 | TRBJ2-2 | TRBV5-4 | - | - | TGTGCCAGCAGCTTCCGTCCGACCGGGGAGCTGTTTTTT | CASSFRPTGELFF
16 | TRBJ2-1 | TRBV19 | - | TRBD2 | TGTGCCAGTAGTATACCCCCAGGCGGGGGGGCCAATGAGCAGTTCTTC | CASSIPPGGGANEQFF